Listed below are T cell receptor beta chains from one sample, sequenced in a study of T cell responses to AZD1222 COVID-19 vaccine. Libraries were prepared by immunoSEQ multiplex PCR; TCRdb keeps only in-frame clonotypes and omits some of them. The table includes around 190,000 clones, 90% to 95% detected once. This sample comprised peripheral blood, obtained 28 days after the second AZD1222 dose. These TCRs come from an adult who received the AZD1222 COVID-19 vaccine. The CDR3 runs from the conserved cysteine through the conserved F or W. D genes are given only for firm matches. The size of a clone is reported for some rows only, either as once, few or many, or as a class for expanded clones.

d_call	clone_size	v_call	j_call	cdr3_length	cdr3_aa	cdr3_nt
NA	NA	TRBV10-3	TRBJ2-1	17	CAISGGEAGAPYNEQFF	TGTGCCATCAGTGGGGGGGAGGCGGGGGCCCCCTACAATGAGCAGTTCTTC
NA	NA	TRBV20-1	TRBJ2-7	16	CSASSTAGRQTYEQYF	TGCAGTGCTAGTAGTACGGCAGGCCGACAAACCTACGAGCAGTACTTC
NA	NA	TRBV6-6	TRBJ1-2	13	CASRMEGVGGYTF	TGTGCCAGCAGAATGGAGGGGGTCGGCGGCTACACCTTC
NA	NA	TRBV7-9	TRBJ1-4	13	CASGVGGAKKLFF	TGTGCCAGCGGGGTCGGGGGAGCTAAAAAACTGTTTTTT
NA	NA	TRBV19	TRBJ2-7	16	CASNARAGTGLYEQYF	TGTGCCAGTAACGCCCGGGCCGGGACGGGACTCTACGAGCAGTACTTC
NA	NA	TRBV6-2/TRBV6-3	TRBJ1-1	13	CASSRGRFAEAFF	TGTGCCAGCAGTCGTGGTCGGTTCGCGGAAGCTTTCTTT
TRBD1	NA	TRBV9	TRBJ2-1	14	CASSVGQGADEQFF	TGTGCCAGCAGCGTAGGACAGGGGGCGGATGAGCAGTTCTTC
NA	NA	TRBV6-5	TRBJ2-7	13	CASSWRWGYEQYF	TGTGCCAGCAGTTGGAGGTGGGGCTACGAGCAGTACTTC
TRBD1	NA	TRBV2	TRBJ1-5	13	CASTGQGDQPQHF	TGTGCCAGCACTGGACAGGGGGATCAGCCCCAGCATTTT
TRBD1	NA	TRBV29-1	TRBJ2-7	14	CSVAGGQGKNEQYF	TGCAGCGTTGCGGGGGGACAGGGTAAGAACGAGCAGTACTTC
NA	NA	TRBV19	TRBJ2-7	13	CASSMRDTYEQYF	TGTGCCAGTAGTATGCGGGATACCTACGAGCAGTACTTC
TRBD1	NA	TRBV6-2/TRBV6-3	TRBJ1-5	18	CASSYPGTGDYSNQPQHF	TGTGCCAGCAGTTACCCAGGGACAGGGGATTATAGCAATCAGCCCCAGCATTTT
NA	few	TRBV2	TRBJ1-5	14	CASNEGQNNQPQHF	TGTGCCAGCAACGAGGGGCAGAATAATCAGCCCCAGCATTTT
NA	NA	TRBV19	TRBJ2-7	14	CASSIRSEVGEQYF	TGTGCCAGTAGTATTAGGTCAGAAGTGGGGGAGCAGTACTTC
TRBD1	NA	TRBV19	TRBJ1-1	15	CASRRQGPMNTEAFF	TGTGCCAGTAGGCGACAGGGCCCTATGAACACTGAAGCTTTCTTT
NA	NA	TRBV15	TRBJ2-5	16	CATSRSRLRGGETQYF	TGTGCCACCAGCAGATCCCGCCTACGAGGAGGAGAGACCCAGTACTTC
TRBD2	few	TRBV19	TRBJ2-3	16	CASSTTSARRKFTQYF	TGTGCCAGTAGTACCACTAGCGCCCGCCGAAAGTTTACGCAGTATTTT
NA	NA	TRBV7-8	TRBJ1-5	15	CASSLVSRNDQPQHF	TGTGCCAGCAGCTTAGTAAGCAGAAACGATCAGCCCCAGCATTTT
TRBD1	NA	TRBV9	TRBJ1-1	12	CASSAGQGEAFF	TGTGCCAGCAGCGCCGGACAGGGAGAAGCTTTCTTT
NA	NA	TRBV18	TRBJ2-7	13	CASSPPNSYEQYF	TGTGCCAGCTCACCACCGAATAGCTACGAGCAGTACTTC
TRBD1	NA	TRBV5-1	TRBJ1-4	14	CASSLAGGDEKLFF	TGCGCCAGCAGCTTGGCAGGGGGCGATGAAAAACTGTTTTTT
NA	NA	TRBV28	TRBJ1-2	11	CASKTGPRAFF	TGTGCCAGCAAGACGGGGCCCAGGGCATTCTTC
NA	NA	TRBV7-9	TRBJ2-5	16	CASSLDPGGLKETQYF	TGTGCCAGCAGCTTAGACCCTGGCGGGCTTAAAGAGACCCAGTACTTC
NA	few	TRBV11-2	TRBJ2-7	15	CASSPLAILSYEQYF	TGTGCCAGCAGCCCCCTCGCCATACTCTCCTACGAGCAGTACTTC
TRBD1	NA	TRBV2	TRBJ1-6	12	CASNRMTGPTHF	TGTGCCAGCAACCGAATGACAGGGCCGACCCACTTT
TRBD2	NA	TRBV19	TRBJ2-1	15	CASSLGGGSYNEQFF	TGTGCCAGCTCTCTTGGGGGGGGCTCCTACAATGAGCAGTTCTTC
NA	NA	TRBV27	TRBJ2-7	14	CASSLTQGSYEQYF	TGTGCCAGCAGTTTAACACAGGGTTCCTACGAGCAGTACTTC
NA	NA	TRBV7-9	TRBJ1-2	15	CASSLEGRINYGYTF	TGTGCCAGCAGCTTAGAGGGCAGAATTAACTATGGCTACACCTTC
NA	NA	TRBV29-1	TRBJ2-3	14	CSVPSTRALDTQYF	TGCAGCGTTCCCAGTACTAGGGCGCTAGATACGCAGTATTTT
NA	few	TRBV25-1	TRBJ2-4	17	CASSILLGQLAKNIQYF	TGTGCCAGCAGTATCCTACTGGGACAACTAGCCAAAAACATTCAGTACTTC
NA	NA	TRBV30	TRBJ1-5	14	CAWSPTGFNQPQHF	TGTGCCTGGAGTCCTACAGGATTTAATCAGCCCCAGCATTTT
NA	NA	TRBV18	TRBJ1-1	14	CASFYDIINTEAFF	TGTGCCAGCTTTTACGACATTATTAACACTGAAGCTTTCTTT
TRBD1	NA	TRBV19	TRBJ2-5	15	CASSGQGTAEETQYF	TGTGCCAGTAGTGGACAGGGGACGGCAGAGGAGACCCAGTACTTC
NA	NA	TRBV5-1	TRBJ1-3	15	CASSFGGSSGNTIYF	TGCGCCAGCAGCTTCGGGGGTAGCTCTGGAAACACCATATATTTT
NA	NA	TRBV7-3	TRBJ2-1	15	CASSLGTGSKDEQFF	TGTGCCAGCAGCTTGGGAACGGGTAGTAAGGATGAGCAGTTCTTC
NA	once	TRBV6-1	TRBJ1-1	16	CASSGAPGRKGTEAFF	TGTGCCAGCAGTGGGGCTCCGGGACGCAAGGGCACTGAAGCTTTCTTT
NA	NA	TRBV19	TRBJ1-2	15	CASHPGILTSRGYTF	TGTGCCAGTCACCCCGGGATTTTGACGAGTCGTGGCTACACCTTC
NA	NA	TRBV21-1	TRBJ2-7	13	CASSRTRTYEQYF	TGTGCCAGCAGCCGAACCCGAACCTACGAGCAGTACTTC
TRBD1	NA	TRBV2	TRBJ1-2	14	CASSSAGTEYGYTF	TGTGCCAGCAGTTCCGCGGGGACAGAATATGGCTACACCTTC
NA	NA	TRBV7-9	TRBJ1-2	13	CASSAQGNYGYTF	TGTGCCAGCAGCGCACAGGGCAACTATGGCTACACCTTC
NA	once	TRBV2	TRBJ1-2	16	CASRQYDSSPNYGYTF	TGTGCCAGCAGGCAATACGACAGCTCACCTAACTATGGCTACACCTTC
NA	NA	TRBV7-3	TRBJ2-2	13	CASSFRGTGELFF	TGTGCCAGCAGTTTCCGGGGCACCGGGGAGCTGTTTTTT
NA	NA	TRBV20-1	TRBJ2-5	13	CSASKGYQETQYF	TGCAGTGCTAGTAAGGGGTACCAAGAGACCCAGTACTTC
NA	NA	TRBV9	TRBJ1-2	14	CASTKRDRNYGYTF	TGTGCCAGCACCAAGAGGGACCGAAACTATGGCTACACCTTC
NA	NA	TRBV10-2	TRBJ2-5	13	CASSETGRRTQYF	TGCGCCAGCAGTGAAACAGGGAGACGGACCCAGTACTTC
TRBD1	once	TRBV20-1	TRBJ1-1	11	CSARKQGTAFF	TGCAGTGCTAGAAAACAGGGGACGGCTTTCTTT
TRBD2	NA	TRBV6-5	TRBJ2-7	15	CASTNTSGGYYEQYF	TGTGCCAGCACTAATACTAGCGGGGGTTACTACGAGCAGTACTTC
NA	NA	TRBV12-3/TRBV12-4	TRBJ2-2	11	CASSLRGELFF	TGTGCCAGCAGTCTCCGAGGGGAGCTGTTTTTT
NA	NA	TRBV7-3	TRBJ2-1	13	CASSHVPGSEQFF	TGTGCCAGCAGCCATGTTCCCGGGAGTGAGCAGTTCTTC
TRBD1	NA	TRBV5-4	TRBJ1-6	16	CASSLAAGTGKSPLHF	TGTGCCAGCAGCTTGGCTGCGGGGACAGGGAAGTCACCCCTCCACTTT
NA	NA	TRBV29-1	TRBJ2-1	13	CSVAGRVGNEQFF	TGCAGCGTTGCTGGCAGGGTCGGCAATGAGCAGTTCTTC
NA	NA	TRBV6-5	TRBJ2-7	12	CAASGTIYEQYF	TGTGCCGCCTCCGGGACAATCTACGAGCAGTACTTC
NA	NA	TRBV5-1	TRBJ2-1	16	CASSIQPGHVYNEQFF	TGCGCCAGCAGCATACAACCGGGACACGTATACAATGAGCAGTTCTTC
NA	NA	TRBV19	TRBJ2-5	16	CASTRSRTGSGETQYF	TGTGCCAGTACGCGTTCGAGGACTGGAAGTGGGGAGACCCAGTACTTC